These T cell receptor beta chains were read from a single sample in a study of T cells after somatic rescue of genetic block. TCRdb keeps only in-frame clones here, not all; method: immunoSEQ multiplex PCR. The sample consists of approximately 100,000 clones, over 80% of them appearing once. Sequenced material: peripheral blood mononuclear cells (PBMCs). The receptors come from a woman under 30. Both conserved end residues are part of each CDR3. The D gene is left open where the match is weak.

v_gene	d_gene	j_gene	CDR3aa	CDR3nt
TRBV7-3	TRBD2	TRBJ2-4	CASSLGVSGSDIQYF	TGTGCCAGCAGCTTAGGGGTCAGCGGGAGTGACATTCAGTACTTC
TRBV6-6	.	TRBJ2-7	CASSTYQVRRFYEQYF	TGTGCCAGCAGCACATATCAGGTGCGTCGCTTCTACGAGCAGTACTTC
TRBV9	.	TRBJ1-1	CASSEAGWMNTEAFF	TGTGCCAGCAGCGAGGCAGGGTGGATGAACACTGAAGCTTTCTTT
TRBV4-1	.	TRBJ2-7	CASSQDSRISYEQYF	TGCGCCAGCAGCCAAGATTCGAGGATATCCTACGAGCAGTACTTC
TRBV2	.	TRBJ2-3	CASSVGGGMGTDTQYF	TGTGCCAGCAGTGTAGGCGGCGGGATGGGGACAGATACGCAGTATTTT
TRBV10-3	.	TRBJ1-4	CAISAAGGSSEKLFF	TGTGCCATCAGTGCCGCGGGGGGCAGCTCGGAAAAACTGTTTTTT
TRBV4-2	.	TRBJ1-5	CASSQGADYSNQPQHF	TGTGCCAGCAGCCAAGGGGCGGATTATAGCAATCAGCCCCAGCATTTT
TRBV19	.	TRBJ1-5	CASSPLSQPQHF	TGTGCCAGTAGTCCCTTAAGTCAGCCCCAGCATTTT
TRBV18	TRBD1	TRBJ1-1	CASSLSKQGITEAFF	TGTGCCAGCTCACTTTCGAAACAGGGGATCACTGAAGCTTTCTTT
TRBV2	.	TRBJ2-7	CATPSHQTGRSYEQYF	TGTGCCACCCCGTCTCACCAGACCGGGCGCTCCTACGAGCAGTACTTC
TRBV9	.	TRBJ2-2	CASSARLGGELFF	TGTGCCAGCAGCGCCCGGCTAGGCGGGGAGCTGTTTTTT
TRBV9	.	TRBJ2-1	CASSVGGGYNEQFF	TGTGCCAGCAGCGTAGGGGGCGGGTACAATGAGCAGTTCTTC
TRBV27	.	TRBJ2-3	CASSLSGRGSRGTDTQYF	TGTGCCAGCAGTTTATCGGGGAGAGGGTCCAGGGGCACAGATACGCAGTATTTT
TRBV11-3	TRBD1	TRBJ2-7	CASSQPGTGRHEQYF	TGTGCCAGCAGCCAACCCGGGACAGGGCGGCACGAGCAGTACTTC
TRBV28	.	TRBJ1-5	CASSMRPQHF	TGTGCCAGCAGTATGCGGCCCCAGCATTTT
TRBV12-5	.	TRBJ1-1	CASGPTGTAPEAFF	TGTGCTAGTGGCCCTACGGGGACGGCGCCTGAAGCTTTCTTT
TRBV28	TRBD2	TRBJ2-5	CASKHGRQRFKETQYF	TGTGCCAGCAAACACGGGAGGCAACGCTTCAAAGAGACCCAGTACTTC
TRBV4-1	TRBD2	TRBJ2-1	CASSQELAGLGYNEQFF	TGCGCCAGCAGCCAAGAATTAGCGGGACTAGGGTACAATGAGCAGTTCTTC
TRBV6-5	.	TRBJ1-2	CASSSEDVRYGYTF	TGTGCCAGCAGTTCCGAAGACGTTCGCTATGGCTACACCTTC
TRBV4-3	.	TRBJ2-5	CASSQAVGETQYF	TGCGCCAGCAGCCAGGCCGTGGGGGAGACCCAGTACTTC
TRBV6-5	.	TRBJ1-5	CASGHREDQPQHF	TGTGCCAGCGGGCACAGGGAAGATCAGCCCCAGCATTTT
TRBV4-3	.	TRBJ2-1	CASSQGEINEQFF	TGCGCCAGCAGCCAAGGTGAAATCAATGAGCAGTTCTTC
TRBV27	.	TRBJ2-5	CASSLTLQETQYF	TGTGCCAGCAGTTTAACCCTCCAAGAGACCCAGTACTTC
TRBV10-3	.	TRBJ2-7	CAIAAAAYEQYF	TGTGCCATCGCCGCGGCCGCCTACGAGCAGTACTTC
TRBV30	TRBD2	TRBJ2-1	CAWSVAREANEQFF	TGTGCCTGGAGTGTTGCGCGGGAGGCTAATGAGCAGTTCTTC